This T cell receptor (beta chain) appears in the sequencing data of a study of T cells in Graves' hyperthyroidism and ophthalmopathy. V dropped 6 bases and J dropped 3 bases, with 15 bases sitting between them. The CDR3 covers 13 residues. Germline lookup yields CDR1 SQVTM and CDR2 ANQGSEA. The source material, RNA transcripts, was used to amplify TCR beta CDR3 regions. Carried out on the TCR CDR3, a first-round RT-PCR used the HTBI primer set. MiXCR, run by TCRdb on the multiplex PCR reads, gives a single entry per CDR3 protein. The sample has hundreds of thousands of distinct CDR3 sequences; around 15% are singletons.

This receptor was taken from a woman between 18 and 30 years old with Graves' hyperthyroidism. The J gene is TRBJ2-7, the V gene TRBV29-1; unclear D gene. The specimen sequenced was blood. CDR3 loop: CSVVSQRNYEQYF. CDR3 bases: TGCAGCGTCGTGTCTCAGAGGAACTACGAGCAGTACTTC.